The 4 T cell receptor beta chains in this list originate from one sample, sequenced in a study of monozygotic twins with inflammatory bowel disease. TCRdb processed the 5' RACE reads again and assigns one entry to each CDR3 protein, with no DNA. This listing includes about 160,000 distinct CDR3 sequences. Sequenced material: blood. The receptor set was obtained from a human donor with ulcerative colitis or Crohn's disease, or a healthy co-twin of an affected twin (not recorded which).

The CDR3 protein is CASSLERGSYNEQFF. The V call is TRBV11-2, the J call TRBJ2-1; with no DNA, the TCRdb D assignment of TRBD2 cannot be verified. The length of the CDR3 is 15 residues. Germline V gene data show CDR1 as SGHAT and CDR2 as FQNNGV.

This chain links TRBV20-1 with TRBJ2-5; TCRdb calls TRBD1, which cannot be checked without DNA. This CDR3 is built from 14 residues. Per the germline V gene, CDR1 is DFQATT and CDR2 is SNEGSKA (reference sequence). CDR3 in amino acids: CSASPGDREETQYF.

J is TRBJ2-1 and V is TRBV4-2; TCRdb picks TRBD1, but there is no DNA to check that call. The CDR3 is made up of 15 amino acids. The germline CDR1 and CDR2 sequences are LGHNA and YNFKEQ. The CDR3 reads CASSDPGPGQDEQFF.

The chain couples TRBV4-3 to TRBJ2-1. CDR1 is LGHNA, CDR2 YSLEER, per germline. CDR3 length: 16 amino acids. The CDR3 here is CASSQEGENLYNEQFF.